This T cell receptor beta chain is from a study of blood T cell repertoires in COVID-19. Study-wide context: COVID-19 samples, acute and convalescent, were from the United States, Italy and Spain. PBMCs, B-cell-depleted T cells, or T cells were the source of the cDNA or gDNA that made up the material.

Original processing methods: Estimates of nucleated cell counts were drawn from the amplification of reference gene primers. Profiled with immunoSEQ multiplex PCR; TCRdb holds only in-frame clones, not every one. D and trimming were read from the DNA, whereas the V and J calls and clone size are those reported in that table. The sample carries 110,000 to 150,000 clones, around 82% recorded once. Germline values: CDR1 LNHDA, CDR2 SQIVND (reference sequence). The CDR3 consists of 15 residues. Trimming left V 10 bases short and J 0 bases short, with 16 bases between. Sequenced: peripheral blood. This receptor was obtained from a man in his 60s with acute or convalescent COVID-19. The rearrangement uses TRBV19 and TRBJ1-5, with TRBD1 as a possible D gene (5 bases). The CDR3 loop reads CATTERGNSNQPQHF. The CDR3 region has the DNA TGTGCCACCACCGAGCGGGGGAATAGCAATCAGCCCCAGCATTTT.